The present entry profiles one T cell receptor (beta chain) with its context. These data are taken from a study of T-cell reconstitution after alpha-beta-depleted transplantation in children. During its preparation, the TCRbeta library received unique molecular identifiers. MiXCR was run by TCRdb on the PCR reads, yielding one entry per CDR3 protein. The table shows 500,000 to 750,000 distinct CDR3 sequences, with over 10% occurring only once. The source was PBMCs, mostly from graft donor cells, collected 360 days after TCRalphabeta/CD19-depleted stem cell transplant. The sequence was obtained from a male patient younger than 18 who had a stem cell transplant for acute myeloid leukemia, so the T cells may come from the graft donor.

CDR3: CASSLAQAGGPLEQYF. In DNA form, the CDR3 reads TGTGCCAGCAGCTTAGCGCAGGCGGGAGGGCCCCTTGAGCAGTACTTC. This chain connects TRBV7-2 to TRBJ2-7; TRBD2 matches 9 bases. V trimming: 0 bases; J trimming: 7 bases; junction bases outside the gene matches: 10. CDR3 size: 16 residues. Germline V gene sequence: CDR1 SGHTA, CDR2 FQGNSA.